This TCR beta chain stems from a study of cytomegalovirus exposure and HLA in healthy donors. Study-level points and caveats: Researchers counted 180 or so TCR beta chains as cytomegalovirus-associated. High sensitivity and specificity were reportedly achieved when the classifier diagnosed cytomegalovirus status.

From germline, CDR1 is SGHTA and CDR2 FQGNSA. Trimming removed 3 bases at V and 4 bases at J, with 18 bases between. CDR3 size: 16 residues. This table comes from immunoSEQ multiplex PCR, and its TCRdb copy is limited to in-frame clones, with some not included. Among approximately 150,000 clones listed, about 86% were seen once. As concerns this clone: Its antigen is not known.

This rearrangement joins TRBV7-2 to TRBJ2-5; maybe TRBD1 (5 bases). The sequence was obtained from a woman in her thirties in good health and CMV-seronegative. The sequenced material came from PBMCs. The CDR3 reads CASSFGAIRVGETQYF. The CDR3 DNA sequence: TGTGCCAGCAGCTTTGGGGCCATCAGGGTGGGAGAGACCCAGTACTTC.